This paragraph covers one TCR beta chain sequence. Individuals drawn from 24 US areas were about 18 to 95 years old. Grouping used clinical history reported by participants in a survey and questionnaire. Two consecutive negative NP/OP PCR tests, clearance, or resolved symptoms defined Cohort 3 recovery. The data were obtained in a study of blood T cell repertoires in COVID-19. Study at large: Spain, Italy and the United States supplied samples that represented acute and convalescent COVID-19.

CDR1 SGHDT and CDR2 YYEEEE come from the germline V gene. CDR3 length: 13 residues. The V and J ends lost 5 bases and 7 bases respectively, with 13 bases between them. Generated by immunoSEQ multiplex PCR, the TCRdb table keeps only in-frame clones and is missing some. The sample consists of 380,000 or so clones, 87% of them appearing once. This chain uses TRBV5-6 with TRBJ1-5; possibly TRBD1 for D (6 bases). The sequenced material came from PBMCs or T cells enriched from blood (not recorded which). This TCR came from a man younger than 45 who had recovered from COVID-19. CDR3 DNA: TGTGCCAGCAGTACAGGGAGGGTACAGCCCCAGCATTTT. Translation gives CASSTGRVQPQHF.